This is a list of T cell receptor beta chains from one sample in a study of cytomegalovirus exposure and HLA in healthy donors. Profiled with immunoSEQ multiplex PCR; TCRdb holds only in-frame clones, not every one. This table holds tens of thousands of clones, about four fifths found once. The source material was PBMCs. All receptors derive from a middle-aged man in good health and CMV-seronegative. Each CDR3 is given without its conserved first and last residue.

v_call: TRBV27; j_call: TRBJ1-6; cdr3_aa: ASSPQAGYNSPLH
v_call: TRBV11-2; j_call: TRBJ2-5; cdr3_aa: ASSKGGGGETQY
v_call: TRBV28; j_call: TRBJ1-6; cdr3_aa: ASSSHANPLH
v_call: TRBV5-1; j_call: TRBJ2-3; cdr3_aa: ASSPLGADTQY
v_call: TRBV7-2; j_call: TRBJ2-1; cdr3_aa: ASSPRTSGNNEQF
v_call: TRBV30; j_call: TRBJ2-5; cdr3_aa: AWGGVGQTQY
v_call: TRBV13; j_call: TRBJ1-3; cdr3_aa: ASSVRTASGNTIY
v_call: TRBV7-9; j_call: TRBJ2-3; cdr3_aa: ASSPRGPDTQY
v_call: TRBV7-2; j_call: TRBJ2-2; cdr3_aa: ASTKRVGGAVGTGELF
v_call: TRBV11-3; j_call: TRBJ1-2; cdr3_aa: ASSLDSRTGGEGYT
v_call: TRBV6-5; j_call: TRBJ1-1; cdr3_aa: ASSYAGENTEAF
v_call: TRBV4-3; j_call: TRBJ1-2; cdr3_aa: ASSHGRKDYGYT
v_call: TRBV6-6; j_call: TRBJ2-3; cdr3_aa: ASSPSTDTQY
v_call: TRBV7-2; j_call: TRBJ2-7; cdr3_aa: ASSPTSGGLSSYEQY
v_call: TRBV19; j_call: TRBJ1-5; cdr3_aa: ASSGLYRGIQPQH
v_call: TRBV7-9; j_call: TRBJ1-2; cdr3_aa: ASSLVSVNYGYT
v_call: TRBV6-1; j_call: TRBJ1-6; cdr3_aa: ASNRAGNYNSPLH
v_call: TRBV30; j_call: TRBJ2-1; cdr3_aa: AWTPGGYNEQF
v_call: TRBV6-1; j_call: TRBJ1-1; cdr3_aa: ASSEGYGDTEAF
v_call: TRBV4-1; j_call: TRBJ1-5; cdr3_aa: ASSQEGGLGNQPQH
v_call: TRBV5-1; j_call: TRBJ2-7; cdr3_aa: ASSLTSGSYYEQY
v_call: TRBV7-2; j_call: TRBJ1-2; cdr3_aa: ASSSPLMRGGGYT
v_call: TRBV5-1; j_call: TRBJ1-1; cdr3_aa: ASSLEGAVPNTEAF
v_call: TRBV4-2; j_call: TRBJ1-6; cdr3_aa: ASSQDGWGTRNSPLH
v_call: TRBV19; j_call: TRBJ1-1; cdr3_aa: ASSTSTVSNTEAF
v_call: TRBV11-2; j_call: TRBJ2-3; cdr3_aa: ASSLLLAGETSTDTQY
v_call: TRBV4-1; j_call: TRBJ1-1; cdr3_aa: ASSNNGQGIRNTEAF
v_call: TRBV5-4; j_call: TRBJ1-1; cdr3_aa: ASSTPQGTWAEAF
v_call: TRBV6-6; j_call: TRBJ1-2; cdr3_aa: ASSLQGVNGYT
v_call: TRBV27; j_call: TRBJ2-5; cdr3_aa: ASAPGTSGEETQY
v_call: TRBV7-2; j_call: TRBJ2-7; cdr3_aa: ASSQTGGNYEQY
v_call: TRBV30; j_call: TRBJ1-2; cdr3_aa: AWSYSSGTALTPHYT
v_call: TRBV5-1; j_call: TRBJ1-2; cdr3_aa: ASSSQGIPIYT
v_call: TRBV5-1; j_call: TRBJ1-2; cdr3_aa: ASSETGTGVDYGYT
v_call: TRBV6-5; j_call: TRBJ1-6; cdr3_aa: ASRGPEVNSPLH
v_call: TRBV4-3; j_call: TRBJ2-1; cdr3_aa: ASSQVIGGSYNEQF
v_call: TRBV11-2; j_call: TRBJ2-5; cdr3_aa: ASSLVASGNQETQY
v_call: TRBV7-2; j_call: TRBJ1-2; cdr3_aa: ASSLTPGQFYGYT
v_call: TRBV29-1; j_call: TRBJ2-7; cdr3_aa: SVIEVGSSYEQY